Listed here are 6 T cell receptor beta chains from one sample, sequenced in a study of shared clonotypes between healthy human individuals. Sequencing used immunoSEQ multiplex PCR; TCRdb keeps in-frame clones, though not all of them. Of 2 million to 2.5 million clones in the sample, approximately 95% were seen once. Sequencing was carried out using naive CD4+ T cells sorted from blood. Subset of the sample: CD45RA+ positively selected. Receptor source: a man aged 18-30 years in good health.

The chain is built from TRBV2 and TRBJ2-7; either TRBD1 or TRBD2 may fit D (6 bases each). The CDR3 runs 14 residues. Trimming removed 8 bases from V and 3 bases from J, with 17 bases in between. Looked up from germline, CDR1 is SNHLY and CDR2 is FYNNEI. The DNA for the CDR3 is TGTGCCAGCTTTAGAGGGGGTAGCGGCTACGAGCAGTACTTC. Amino acids: CASFRGGSGYEQYF.

The CDR3 region is CASLDRSTGNEQFF. DNA for the CDR3: TGCGCCAGCCTAGACAGATCGACGGGCAATGAGCAGTTCTTC. The rearrangement joins TRBV10-2 to TRBJ2-1; possible D gene TRBD1, 5 bases. Between the trimmed V and J ends, which lost 8 bases and 6 bases, there was a span of 17 bases. CDR3 length: 14 amino acids. CDR1 WSHSY and CDR2 SAAADI come from the germline V gene.

The V and J genes are TRBV5-4 and TRBJ2-7, with D unclear. Trimming shortened V by 2 bases and J by 4 bases, and 13 bases separated the two germline ends. The germline V gene has CDR1 SGHNT and CDR2 YYREEE (reference sequence). This CDR3 comprises 14 residues. CDR3 residues: CASSFGKGPYEQYF. In DNA form, the CDR3 reads TGTGCCAGCAGCTTTGGAAAAGGGCCATACGAGCAGTACTTC.

V is TRBV2 and J is TRBJ1-5, with D possibly matching TRBD1 (6 bases). The V end was cut by 11 bases, the J end by 2 bases, with 22 bases between. Germline V gives CDR1 SNHLY, CDR2 FYNNEI. This CDR3 region has 16 residues. The CDR3 reads CALVPGGPLGNQPQHF. CDR3 DNA sequence: TGTGCCCTCGTTCCCGGGGGGCCCCTCGGCAATCAGCCCCAGCATTTT.

This clone was seen a few times. The V call is TRBV6-1, the J call TRBJ1-5; possible D gene TRBD1, 6 bases. CDR3 length: 16 amino acids. V lost 2 bases and J 0 bases, leaving 11 bases between the germline ends. Germline CDR1 is MNHNS and CDR2 is SASEGT. DNA for the CDR3: TGTGCCAGCAGTGAAAGGGGGGAAAATAGCAATCAGCCCCAGCATTTT. This sequence encodes CASSERGENSNQPQHF.

The chain combines TRBV4-1 with TRBJ2-1, with 7 bases matching TRBD2. This CDR3 spans 16 amino acids. CDR1 MGHRA and CDR2 YSYEKL come from the germline V gene. V lost 1 base to trimming and J lost 0 bases; unmatched junction nucleotides: 3. CDR3 loop: CASSQGGRGSYNEQFF. CDR3 nucleotide sequence: TGCGCCAGCAGCCAAGGAGGGAGGGGCTCCTACAATGAGCAGTTCTTC.